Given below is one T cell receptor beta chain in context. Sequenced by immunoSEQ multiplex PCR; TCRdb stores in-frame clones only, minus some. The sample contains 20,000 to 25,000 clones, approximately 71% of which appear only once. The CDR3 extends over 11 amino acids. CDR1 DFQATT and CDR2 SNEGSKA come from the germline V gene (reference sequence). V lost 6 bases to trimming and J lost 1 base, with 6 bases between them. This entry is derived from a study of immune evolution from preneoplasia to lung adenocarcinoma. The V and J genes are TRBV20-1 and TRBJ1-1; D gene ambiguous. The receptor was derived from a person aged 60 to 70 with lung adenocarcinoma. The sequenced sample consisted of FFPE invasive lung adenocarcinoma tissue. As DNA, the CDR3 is TGCAGTGCCATTGAGAACACTGAAGCTTTCTTT. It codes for CSAIENTEAFF.